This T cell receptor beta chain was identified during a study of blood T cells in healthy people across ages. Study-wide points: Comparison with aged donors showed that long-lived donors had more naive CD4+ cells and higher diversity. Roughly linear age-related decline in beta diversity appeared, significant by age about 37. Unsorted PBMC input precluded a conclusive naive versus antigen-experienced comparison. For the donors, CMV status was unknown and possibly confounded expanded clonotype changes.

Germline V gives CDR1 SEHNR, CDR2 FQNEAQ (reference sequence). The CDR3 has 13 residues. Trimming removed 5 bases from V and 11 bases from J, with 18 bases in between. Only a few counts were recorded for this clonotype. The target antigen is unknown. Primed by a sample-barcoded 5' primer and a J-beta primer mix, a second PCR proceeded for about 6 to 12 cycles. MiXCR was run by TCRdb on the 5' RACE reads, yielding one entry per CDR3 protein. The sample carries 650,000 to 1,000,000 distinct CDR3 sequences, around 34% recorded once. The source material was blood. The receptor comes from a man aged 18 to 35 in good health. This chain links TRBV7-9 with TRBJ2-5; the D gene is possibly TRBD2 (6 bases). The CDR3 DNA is TGTGCCAGCAGCGTGGTTGGAGGGGATGAGCAGTACTTC. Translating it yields CASSVVGGDEQYF.